These 21 T cell receptor beta chains came from one sample sequenced in a study of STAT5B mutations in CD4+ large granular lymphocyte leukemia. Data came from immunoSEQ multiplex PCR; TCRdb stores just in-frame clones and leaves some out. The data show approximately 35,000 clones, more than 65% seen once. The material sequenced was CD4+ T cells from blood buffy coats. The origin of the receptors is a human donor in good health.

This clone has a handful of counts. The rearrangement uses TRBV30 and TRBJ1-3; 9 bases match TRBD1. Germline V CDR1 and CDR2: GTSNPN, SVGIG (reference sequence). V shed 0 bases, J shed 8 bases, and the junction held 5 bases outside the gene matches. The CDR3 length is 14 residues. This CDR3 is CAWSVPGQGDTIYF. The CDR3 DNA reads as TGTGCCTGGAGTGTACCGGGACAGGGAGACACCATATATTTT.

The rearrangement joins TRBV6-5 to TRBJ2-7, with a weak D call TRBD1 (5 bases). Germline V gene sequence: CDR1 MNHEY, CDR2 SVGAGI. CDR3 length equals 12 residues. V was cut by 11 bases and J by 1 base, with 12 bases left in between. The CDR3 reads CAVQAPSYEQYF. CDR3 nucleotides: TGTGCCGTACAGGCCCCTTCCTACGAGCAGTACTTC.

This clone was seen a handful of times. V is TRBV2 and J is TRBJ1-5; TRBD1 agrees at 9 bases. V lost 6 bases to trimming and J lost 2 bases; unmatched junction nucleotides: 5. CDR1 SNHLY and CDR2 FYNNEI come from the germline V gene. The CDR3 covers 15 residues. The CDR3 DNA sequence: TGTGCCAGCAGCGCCCGGACAGGGGGCAATCAGCCCCAGCATTTT. Residues: CASSARTGGNQPQHF.

The chain has TRBV6-4 and TRBJ1-2, with 7 bases fitting TRBD1. The CDR3 is 14 amino acids. V was clipped by 0 bases and J by 7 bases; unmatched bases: 5. Germline lookup yields CDR1 MRHNA and CDR2 SNTAGT. CDR3 bases: TGTGCCAGCAGTGACTCAGGGGGCTTGGCTGGCTACACCTTC. Its protein product is CASSDSGGLAGYTF.

CDR3 region: CASSLALRGTGNEKLFF. CDR3 nucleotides: TGTGCCAGCAGCTTAGCGTTAAGAGGGACAGGGAATGAAAAACTGTTTTTT. This sequence joins TRBV7-2 and TRBJ1-4, with 9 bases aligning to TRBD1. Germline CDR1 SGHTA, CDR2 FQGNSA. J was trimmed by 5 bases and V by 0 bases; bases with no gene match: 7. The length of the CDR3 is 17 residues.

The sample holds a few counts of this clone. At one end, the junction sequence differs from germline, possibly due to a read error. This chain uses TRBV19 with TRBJ2-1; 8 nucleotides line up with TRBD2. CDR3 length equals 11 residues. Germline V gene sequence: CDR1 LNHDA, CDR2 SQIVND (reference sequence). The CDR3 DNA reads as TGTGCCAGTAGTATAGAGGGGACTAGGATCTTC. Encoded protein: CASSIEGTRIF.

V is TRBV6-5 and J is TRBJ1-2; D might be TRBD1 (6 bases). Germline assignment: CDR1 MNHEY and CDR2 SVGAGI. V was pared by 2 bases and J by 4 bases, with 8 bases between. This CDR3 has 13 residues. In DNA, the CDR3 is TGTGCCAGCAGTTACGCAGGGGCCTATGGCTACACCTTC. This codes for CASSYAGAYGYTF.

This clone was observed a handful of times. The genes are TRBV5-1 and TRBJ2-7; 7 bases map to TRBD1. Per germline, CDR1 SGHRS and CDR2 YFSETQ. The junction had 7 bases not matched to a gene; V was cut back by 4 bases and J by 3 bases. The CDR3 length is 14 residues. Here the CDR3 DNA reads TGCGCCAGCAGCCCCGTGACAGGGAACTACGAGCAGTACTTC. Its translation: CASSPVTGNYEQYF.

The J gene is TRBJ1-4, the V gene TRBV5-1, with 10 bases identical to TRBD1. Germline V CDR1 and CDR2: SGHRS, YFSETQ. V lost 5 bases and J lost 6; bases outside the gene matches: 10. The CDR3 sequence is 16 residues long. The CDR3 region has the DNA TGCGCCAGCAGTAATGGAGGACAGGGGGGATATGAAAAACTGTTTTTT. This codes for CASSNGGQGGYEKLFF.

In DNA, the CDR3 is TGTGCCAGCAGCTTATATACCGGGACAGGGAGGGACGAGCAGTACTTC. This encodes CASSLYTGTGRDEQYF. The chain combines TRBV13 with TRBJ2-7, with 9 bases identical to TRBD1. V lost 2 bases and J lost 5; bases outside the gene matches: 10. The CDR3 contains 16 residues. Germline V CDR1 and CDR2: PRHDT, FYEKMQ (reference sequence).

J is TRBJ2-3 and V is TRBV29-1; the D gene is possibly TRBD2 (7 bases). The CDR3 length is 14 residues. V was cut by 7 bases and J by 4 bases, with 18 bases left in between. The V gene's germline CDR1 is SQVTM and CDR2 ANQGSEA. Written as DNA, the CDR3 is TGCAGCGCCCAGGGGAGGGGGATTGCAGATACGCAGTATTTT. It yields the protein CSAQGRGIADTQYF.

The V call is TRBV4-1, the J call TRBJ1-2; D call uncertain. This CDR3 region has 15 residues. From germline, CDR1 is MGHRA and CDR2 YSYEKL. V was trimmed by 2 bases and J by 4 bases, leaving 14 bases between them. CDR3 sequence reads: CASSQSMSGSYGYTF. The CDR3 DNA follows: TGCGCCAGCAGCCAATCCATGTCGGGATCCTATGGCTACACCTTC.

V is TRBV5-8 and J is TRBJ1-5; TRBD1 matches at 7 bases. CDR3 length equals 14 residues. Losses at the gene ends were 5 bases for V and 2 bases for J; bases not matched to a gene: 4. The germline V gene encodes CDR1 SGHTS and CDR2 YDEGEE. CDR3 coding DNA: TGTGCCAGCAGGCCCGACAGGGGCAATCAGCCCCAGCATTTT. This encodes CASRPDRGNQPQHF.

This rearrangement joins TRBV11-2 to TRBJ2-2; 10 nucleotides agree with TRBD2. V was pared by 3 bases and J by 5 bases, with 15 bases of the junction left unmatched. The CDR3 spans 19 residues. The germline V gene has CDR1 SGHAT and CDR2 FQNNGV. CDR3 nucleotides: TGTGCCAGCAGCTTTTCGGACGTTGAGCGGGAGGGCTCTACCGGGGAGCTGTTTTTT. Translation: CASSFSDVEREGSTGELFF.

V and J are TRBV11-2 and TRBJ2-5, with D perhaps matching TRBD2 (6 bases). V was shortened by 3 bases and J by 4 bases, with 12 bases between the two germline ends. From germline, CDR1 is SGHAT and CDR2 FQNNGV. The CDR3 spans 14 residues. In DNA, the CDR3 is TGTGCCAGCAGCTTGGGTCCCGGGGGAGAGACCCAGTACTTC. This codes for CASSLGPGGETQYF.

The rearrangement links TRBV25-1 to TRBJ1-2; TRBD1 aligns across 8 bases. The V gene's germline CDR1 is MGHDK and CDR2 SYGVNS. V shed 4 bases and J 1 base; nucleotides not matched to a gene: 11. CDR3 length equals 17 residues. CDR3 loop: CASSAIGQGAGNYGYTF. In DNA, the CDR3 is TGTGCCAGCAGTGCGATTGGACAGGGTGCCGGTAACTATGGCTACACCTTC.

DNA of the CDR3: TGTGCCAGTAGTATGACAGGGTCCGAAGAGACCCAGTACTTC. Residues: CASSMTGSEETQYF. V and J are TRBV19 and TRBJ2-5; 7 bases agree with TRBD1. Losses at the gene ends were 3 bases for V and 3 bases for J; bases not matched to a gene: 4. Per the germline V gene, CDR1 is LNHDA and CDR2 is SQIVND (reference sequence). This CDR3 has 14 residues.

The chain has TRBV19 and TRBJ2-2, with 8 bases matching TRBD1. Germline loops: CDR1 LNHDA, CDR2 SQIVND (reference sequence). CDR3 length: 14 residues. Trimming at V came to 7 bases and at J to 1 base, leaving 2 bases not matched to a gene. The CDR3 here is CASKGQVNTGELFF. Here the CDR3 DNA reads TGTGCCAGTAAGGGACAGGTGAACACCGGGGAGCTGTTTTTT.

The rearrangement uses TRBV5-6 and TRBJ2-1; tentatively, D is TRBD2 (6 bases). The CDR3 loop spans 15 amino acids. Germline V gene data show CDR1 as SGHDT and CDR2 as YYEEEE. The V end was cut by 2 bases, the J end by 6 bases, with 15 bases between. The CDR3, as DNA: TGTGCCAGCAGCTTCCTAGGGCCCGGGGGCAATGAGCAGTTCTTC. This gives the protein CASSFLGPGGNEQFF.

The chain employs TRBV6-6 and TRBJ2-1, with TRBD1 as a possible D gene (5 bases). This CDR3 is 13 amino acids long. Trimming took off 4 bases at V and 10 bases at J, with 14 bases between the two ends. Germline CDR1 is MNHNY and CDR2 is SVGAGI (reference sequence). CDR3 sequence: CASSSQGQEEQFF. The CDR3 region has the DNA TGTGCCAGCAGTTCTCAGGGTCAAGAGGAGCAGTTCTTC.

The chain carries TRBV5-4 and TRBJ2-5; no firm D call. Trimming left V 0 bases short and J 1 base short, with 7 bases between. The CDR3 has 14 amino acids. Germline CDR1 reads SGHNT; CDR2 reads YYREEE (reference sequence). This CDR3 is CASSLAGIQETQYF. CDR3 nucleotides: TGTGCCAGCAGCTTGGCGGGCATCCAAGAGACCCAGTACTTC.